This TCR beta chain was profiled in a study of blood T cell repertoires in COVID-19. This clone came up once. Profiled with immunoSEQ multiplex PCR; TCRdb holds only in-frame clones, not every one. The sample has approximately 240,000 clones, approximately 85% seen once; the top ten hold 2.9%. The CDR3 runs to 15 residues. V trimming: 4 bases; J trimming: 0 bases; junction bases outside the gene matches: 4. The germline CDR1 and CDR2 sequences are MDHEN and SYDVKM. This TCR came from a man in his fifties or sixties who had recovered from COVID-19. Input material: peripheral blood. The chain carries TRBV28 and TRBJ1-1; the match to TRBD1 covers 8 bases. CDR3 sequence: CASSSTDRVNTEAFF. The CDR3 nucleotides read TGTGCCAGCAGTTCGACGGACAGGGTGAACACTGAAGCTTTCTTT.